This TCR beta chain was identified during a study of T cells after yellow fever vaccination. As for the study in general: Low-cell-number fractions were prepared with SMART-Seq v4 Ultra Low Input.

This clonotype was counted only a few times. Its antigen is unidentified. The TCR cDNA carried a universal primer site and UMIs from 5'RACE template switching. In TCRdb, the 5' RACE reads were re-called with MiXCR into one record per CDR3 protein. The profile shows a few hundred thousand distinct CDR3 sequences, about 7.8% of them singletons. Study-wide points: Post-booster samples contained most primary-vaccination clones (roughly 96% CD4, about 85% CD8).

V was trimmed by 0 bases and J by 6 bases, leaving 9 bases between them. CDR1 is SGHTA, CDR2 FQGNSA, per germline. This CDR3 comprises 13 residues. This chain links TRBV7-2 with TRBJ2-7; D not resolved. The sequence was collected from a man between 18 and 35 years old who received the YFV17D yellow fever vaccine. Material: PBMCs, obtained approximately 40 days after the first yellow fever vaccination. The CDR3 protein is CASSLAISGEQYV. In nucleotides, the CDR3 is TGTGCCAGCAGCTTAGCGATCTCCGGCGAGCAGTACGTC.